What follows are 17 T cell receptor beta chains derived from one specimen sequenced in a study of low-dose radiotherapy and immunotherapy resistance in tumors. The time point here: after trial treatment. Described treatment: LDRT plus nivolumab, ipilimumab, low-dose cyclophosphamide and aspirin (RACIN trial). TRAV- and TRBV-specific primers were used for first-strand cDNA, which covered alpha and beta chains. Amplification, which lasted 20 PCR cycles, used a constant-region primer and V-primer adapter to amplify TCRs. TCRdb called the reads again in MiXCR, with one record for every CDR3 protein. The table lists some 100,000 distinct CDR3 sequences, under 25% of them singletons, with roughly 12% in the top ten. The sample here was PBMCs, taken after low-dose radiotherapy plus immunotherapy. The source is a female donor with ovarian cancer.

This clonotype appeared many times. This sequence joins TRBV6-6 and TRBJ1-2, with D perhaps matching TRBD1 (5 bases). The CDR3 is 14 amino acids. Germline CDR1 and CDR2: MNHNY and SVGAGI (reference sequence). V was pared by 6 bases and J by 5 bases, with 16 bases between. The CDR3 sequence: CASSRAGGDYGYTF. The CDR3 coding sequence is TGTGCCAGCAGCCGCGCGGGGGGGGATTATGGCTACACCTTC.

This clonotype came up many times. The chain recombines TRBV15 with TRBJ1-6, with a weak D call TRBD1 (6 bases). Germline loops: CDR1 LNHNV, CDR2 YYDKDF (reference sequence). The CDR3 is 15 residues long. Trimming shortened V by 4 bases and J by 7 bases, and 14 bases separated the two germline ends. The CDR3 here is CATSTEGGENSPLHF. The CDR3, as DNA: TGTGCCACCAGCACCGAAGGGGGTGAAAATTCACCCCTCCACTTT.

In its sample, this clonotype was seen many times. This chain uses TRBV6-2 or TRBV6-3 with TRBJ1-2; no clear D. Per the germline V gene, CDR1 is MNHEY and CDR2 is SVGEGT. CDR3 length: 15 amino acids. V was trimmed by 7 bases and J by 0 bases, leaving 15 bases between them. The DNA of the CDR3 is TGTGCCAGCACCATGAACCGAATAGCTAACTATGGCTACACCTTC. Protein product: CASTMNRIANYGYTF.

At least ten counts were recorded for this clonotype. The chain joins TRBV10-3 to TRBJ2-3; D possibly corresponds to TRBD2 (5 bases). This CDR3 is 13 amino acids long. Germline CDR1 is ENHRY and CDR2 is SYGVKD. Trimming cost V 6 bases and J 5 bases, with 12 bases left between them. The CDR3 coding sequence is TGTGCCATCAGGGAAGGAGCGGAAGATACGCAGTATTTT. Translating gives CAIREGAEDTQYF.

This chain joins TRBV20-1 and TRBJ2-1, with 12 bases that match TRBD2. The junction had 5 bases not matched to a gene; V was cut back by 3 bases and J by 2 bases. The germline V gene encodes CDR1 DFQATT and CDR2 SNEGSKA (reference sequence). The CDR3 runs to 16 residues. Here the CDR3 reads CSASLLAGGPYNEQFF. The CDR3 DNA reads TGCAGTGCTAGCCTACTAGCGGGGGGCCCCTACAATGAGCAGTTCTTC.

This clonotype was seen many times. The rearrangement joins TRBV13 to TRBJ2-1; D unclear. Looked up from germline, CDR1 is PRHDT and CDR2 is FYEKMQ (reference sequence). CDR3 length: 15 amino acids. The V gene lost 4 bases and the J gene lost 6 bases, with 16 bases spanning the gap. CDR3 nucleotide sequence: TGTGCCAGCAGCTCCCCGGCTCCCAAGGGCAATGAGCAGTTCTTC. Its translation is CASSSPAPKGNEQFF.

This clonotype was observed many times. The rearrangement joins TRBV24-1 to TRBJ1-2; D not resolved. The V end was cut by 4 bases, the J end by 0 bases, with 5 bases between. The CDR3 is made up of 13 amino acids. Germline CDR1 KGHDR, CDR2 SFDVKD. This CDR3 reads CATSEGSNYGYTF. The CDR3 DNA reads as TGTGCCACCAGTGAGGGATCTAACTATGGCTACACCTTC.

This clonotype was counted many times. V usage is TRBV20-1 and J usage is TRBJ2-2, with a tentative D call TRBD2 (7 bases). This CDR3 contains 16 residues. Germline V gene data show CDR1 as DFQATT and CDR2 as SNEGSKA (reference sequence). Trimming left V 6 bases short and J 7 bases short, with 24 bases between. The CDR3 bases are TGCAGTGCCCAGGAAGGGGGAGGGCCCCGGGGCGGGGAGCTGTTTTTT. This sequence encodes CSAQEGGGPRGGELFF.

This clonotype has a count of ten or more. The chain combines TRBV9 with TRBJ2-3, with TRBD1 matching over 8 bases. Per the germline V gene, CDR1 is SGDLS and CDR2 is YYNGEE. V lost 3 bases, J lost 1 base, and 7 bases stayed unmatched. The CDR3 is 16 residues long. The CDR3, as DNA: TGTGCCAGCAGCGAGGGGTTGGGACAGGGCACAGATACGCAGTATTTT. Protein sequence: CASSEGLGQGTDTQYF.

This clonotype was seen at least ten times. The V call is TRBV6-2 or TRBV6-3, the J call TRBJ1-2; perhaps TRBD1 as D (5 bases). This CDR3 is 13 amino acids long. The germline gives CDR1 MNHEY, CDR2 SVGEGT. The V gene lost 6 bases and the J gene lost 0 bases, with 8 bases spanning the gap. CDR3 protein: CASRRTTNYGYTF. CDR3 DNA: TGTGCCAGCAGAAGGACAACTAACTATGGCTACACCTTC.

This clonotype came up many times. This chain joins TRBV28 and TRBJ2-1; 8 bases align to TRBD2. This CDR3 has 15 amino acids. CDR1 MDHEN and CDR2 SYDVKM come from the germline V gene. The V gene end was trimmed by 5 bases and the J gene end by 9 bases; junction bases not matched to a gene: 12. The chain's CDR3 is CASSTGREGLAEQFF. The CDR3 coding sequence is TGTGCCAGCAGTACCGGTCGGGAGGGCCTAGCTGAGCAGTTCTTC.

Remarks on this clonotype: This sequence may be a read error, since a much larger clone differs from it by one base. The V gene is TRBV29-1, the J gene TRBJ2-1, with 8 positions matching TRBD2. The germline V gene has CDR1 SQVTM and CDR2 ANQGSEA. The CDR3 is 15 residues long. The CDR3 protein is CSALWGSGAYKEQFF. The CDR3 DNA reads as TGCAGCGCCCTTTGGGGTAGCGGGGCTTACAAAGAGCAGTTCTTC.

Ten or more counts support this clonotype. The chain joins TRBV12-3 or TRBV12-4 to TRBJ2-2; 9 nucleotides match TRBD1. CDR3 length: 18 residues. The ends lost 6 bases at V and 8 bases at J; junction bases unmatched: 19. CDR3 sequence (DNA): TGTGCCAGCAGCAGATCAAAAGCCGGGACAGGGCCTCCAGGGGAGCTGTTTTTT. It yields the protein CASSRSKAGTGPPGELFF.

Turning to this clonotype: This likely stems from a read error, as it lies one base from a far larger clone. In nucleotides, the CDR3 is TGTGCCTGCAGCCGGGGGACAGGGGTCGGGCTCAGCCGAACCTCCACCTATGGCTACACCTTC. It is translated as CACSRGTGVGLSRTSTYGYTF. The rearrangement uses TRBV5-3 and TRBJ1-2, with 10 positions matching TRBD1. TRBV5-3 is noted as an ORF with a role that remains uncertain. J gave up 4 bases and V 10 bases, and 31 bases lay outside the gene matches. This CDR3 contains 21 residues.

For this clonotype: Possible read error: a much larger clone is one base away. The chain joins TRBV6-2 or TRBV6-3 to TRBJ1-6; D gene uncertain. Germline assignment: CDR1 MNHEY and CDR2 SVGEGT. The CDR3 totals 14 residues. The CDR3 protein is CASSASSHNSPLHF. The CDR3 DNA sequence: TGTGCCAGCAGTGCGAGCTCCCATAATTCACCCCTCCACTTT.

This clonotype was recorded a few times. This chain links TRBV6-6 with TRBJ2-3; 7 bases match TRBD2. CDR1 is MNHNY and CDR2 is SVGAGI in the germline V gene (reference sequence). V lost 6 bases to trimming and J lost 2 bases; unmatched junction nucleotides: 8. The length of the CDR3 is 15 residues. For the CDR3, the DNA is TGTGCCAGCAGGTCCTCTAGCGGTTCCACAGATACGCAGTATTTT. It codes for CASRSSSGSTDTQYF.

This clonotype has a count of ten or more. The chain couples TRBV5-1 to TRBJ2-3, with D perhaps TRBD2 (6 bases). The CDR3 totals 16 residues. The V gene's germline CDR1 is SGHRS and CDR2 YFSETQ. With 4 bases removed from V and 1 base from J, the gap between germline ends came to 16 bases. Here the CDR3 DNA reads TGCGCCAGCAGCCGGAGGGGTTTACTCGGCACAGATACGCAGTATTTT. It yields the protein CASSRRGLLGTDTQYF.